The 32 T cell receptor beta chains below all came from one sample that was sequenced in a study of blood T cell repertoires in COVID-19. This table comes from immunoSEQ multiplex PCR, and its TCRdb copy is limited to in-frame clones, with some not included. Counted here are 110,000 to 150,000 clones, approximately 86% occurring once; the ten biggest clones make up around 5%. Specimen: peripheral blood. All receptors derive from a human donor in a cohort sampled during active COVID-19.

The chain is built from TRBV18 and TRBJ2-5, with 12 bases lining up with TRBD1. The CDR3 sequence is 15 residues long. Trimming at V came to 4 bases and at J to 5 bases, leaving 5 bases not matched to a gene. Germline assignment: CDR1 KGHSH and CDR2 LQKENI. DNA for the CDR3: TGTGCCAGCTCACGGGACAGGGGGCTGGACGAGACCCAGTACTTC. Translating it yields CASSRDRGLDETQYF.

The chain employs TRBV7-2 and TRBJ2-1; 10 nucleotides agree with TRBD2. V lost 1 base to trimming and J lost 8 bases; unmatched junction nucleotides: 11. The CDR3 loop spans 17 amino acids. The V gene's germline CDR1 is SGHTA and CDR2 FQGNSA. This chain's CDR3 is CASSLVPPGLAHHEQFF. DNA of the CDR3: TGTGCCAGCAGCTTAGTTCCACCGGGACTAGCGCATCATGAGCAGTTCTTC.

The V gene is TRBV6-1, the J gene TRBJ2-4; unclear D gene. Trimming shortened V by 0 bases and J by 7 bases, and 16 bases separated the two germline ends. Germline assignment: CDR1 MNHNS and CDR2 SASEGT. The CDR3 loop spans 16 amino acids. CDR3 nucleotide sequence: TGTGCCAGCAGTGAAGCGGAGCGTGGATTGCGGAACATTCAGTACTTC. Its protein is CASSEAERGLRNIQYF.

V and J are TRBV27 and TRBJ1-3; D is uncertain. V was shortened by 3 bases and J by 5 bases, with 8 bases between the two germline ends. The CDR3 loop spans 13 amino acids. Germline V gives CDR1 MNHEY, CDR2 SMNVEV (reference sequence). The CDR3 is CASSFGHRNTIYF. CDR3 sequence (DNA): TGTGCCAGCAGTTTCGGTCATAGAAACACCATATATTTT.

The rearrangement uses TRBV7-3 and TRBJ2-2, with D unresolved. The CDR3 loop spans 16 amino acids. Between the trimmed V and J ends, which lost 2 bases and 0 bases, there was a span of 10 bases. Germline lookup yields CDR1 SGHTA and CDR2 FQGTGA. The CDR3 reads CASSLGGAANTGELFF. DNA for the CDR3: TGTGCCAGCAGCTTAGGCGGAGCCGCGAACACCGGGGAGCTGTTTTTT.

V usage is TRBV7-9 and J usage is TRBJ2-7; D may be TRBD2 (6 bases). The V and J ends lost 5 bases and 4 bases respectively, with 12 bases between them. The CDR3 runs 13 residues. CDR1 and CDR2 (germline): SEHNR, FQNEAQ (reference sequence). CDR3 sequence reads: CASSTGDSYEQYF. The CDR3 coding sequence is TGTGCCAGCAGCACTGGGGACTCATACGAGCAGTACTTC.

The gene calls are TRBV24-1 and TRBJ1-2; TRBD1 aligns across 9 bases. V lost 1 base to trimming and J lost 2 bases; unmatched junction nucleotides: 7. This CDR3 region has 17 residues. Germline V gene lookup returns CDR1 KGHDR and CDR2 SFDVKD. The CDR3 DNA is TGTGCCACCAGTGATTTTAGGGACAGGGAGGTGAACTATGGCTACACCTTC. Its protein is CATSDFRDREVNYGYTF.

CDR3: CASSLDRTSYEQYF. CDR3 nucleotide sequence: TGCGCCAGCAGCTTGGACAGGACGAGCTACGAGCAGTACTTC. V gene TRBV5-1 combines with J gene TRBJ2-7; tentatively, D is TRBD1 (5 bases). Trimming pared 0 bases from V and 3 bases from J, leaving 10 bases between. This CDR3 spans 14 amino acids. CDR1 and CDR2 from the germline V gene are SGHRS and YFSETQ.

The rearrangement joins TRBV5-1 to TRBJ2-7; tentative D call: TRBD2 (7 bases). This CDR3 spans 15 amino acids. Germline V gives CDR1 SGHRS, CDR2 YFSETQ. V gave up 7 bases and J gave up 5 bases, with 22 bases separating them. CDR3 residues: CASCWGPGAGDEQYF. The DNA for the CDR3 is TGCGCCAGCTGTTGGGGACCGGGGGCGGGGGACGAGCAGTACTTC.

The rearrangement links TRBV10-3 to TRBJ2-7, with D tentatively TRBD2 (5 bases). Trimming pared 0 bases from V and 1 base from J, leaving 16 bases between. The CDR3 has 17 residues. Germline V gene data show CDR1 as ENHRY and CDR2 as SYGVKD. The CDR3 DNA is TGTGCCATCAGTGAGTCCTCGGCGGGTTTCCCATCCTACGAGCAGTACTTC. Its protein product is CAISESSAGFPSYEQYF.

This clone ranks as medium-sized. The gene calls are TRBV7-9 and TRBJ2-7, with 7 bases identical to TRBD1. From germline, CDR1 is SEHNR and CDR2 FQNEAQ (reference sequence). V trimming: 4 bases; J trimming: 0 bases; junction bases outside the gene matches: 12. CDR3 size: 17 residues. Here the CDR3 DNA reads TGTGCCAGCAGCTCACGCTTCCTAACAGGGGACTCCTACGAGCAGTACTTC. Its protein is CASSSRFLTGDSYEQYF.

This chain joins TRBV30 and TRBJ2-7; 8 bases map to TRBD1. Trimming at V came to 5 bases and at J to 8 bases, leaving 8 bases not matched to a gene. Germline assignment: CDR1 GTSNPN and CDR2 SVGIG (reference sequence). The CDR3 length is 12 residues. The CDR3 reads CAWGGQGFQQYF. Written as DNA, the CDR3 is TGTGCCTGGGGAGGACAGGGTTTTCAGCAGTACTTC.

V is TRBV9 and J is TRBJ2-7; tentatively, D is TRBD2 (5 bases). The CDR3 has 14 residues. Trimming left V 0 bases short and J 0 bases short, with 7 bases between. CDR1 is SGDLS and CDR2 is YYNGEE in the germline V gene. The CDR3 sequence: CASSVVASSYEQYF. CDR3 DNA: TGTGCCAGCAGCGTAGTAGCGAGCTCCTACGAGCAGTACTTC.

The rearrangement links TRBV28 to TRBJ2-1; perhaps TRBD2 as D (6 bases). Trimming left V 6 bases short and J 4 bases short, with 13 bases between. The CDR3 covers 14 residues. From germline, CDR1 is MDHEN and CDR2 SYDVKM. The CDR3 region has the DNA TGTGCCAGCAGGTCTAGCGACACTTACAATGAGCAGTTCTTC. Protein: CASRSSDTYNEQFF. Complete variable domain (other parts from reference TRBV28 and TRBJ2-1): DVKVTQSSRYLVKRTGEKVFLECVQDMDHENMFWYRQDPGLGLRLIYFSYDVKMKEKGDIPEGYSVSREKKERFSLILESASTNQTSMYLCASRSSDTYNEQFFGPGTRLTVL.

The genes are TRBV6-6 and TRBJ2-5, with TRBD1 as a possible D gene (5 bases). Germline V gene lookup returns CDR1 MNHNY and CDR2 SVGAGI (reference sequence). This CDR3 has 15 amino acids. Trimming cost V 8 bases and J 3 bases, with 19 bases left between them. As DNA, the CDR3 is TGTGCCAGCGGTTGGGGCAGAAACAATAAAGAGACCCAGTACTTC. Its protein is CASGWGRNNKETQYF.

The chain uses TRBV9 and TRBJ2-2, with a tentative D call TRBD2 (5 bases). The CDR3 spans 16 residues. V was cut by 0 bases and J by 1 base, with 10 bases left in between. CDR1 SGDLS and CDR2 YYNGEE come from the germline V gene. This chain's CDR3 is CASSVAVTMNTGELFF. The DNA for the CDR3 is TGTGCCAGCAGCGTAGCCGTGACTATGAACACCGGGGAGCTGTTTTTT.

The gene calls are TRBV4-1 and TRBJ2-2, with D perhaps TRBD1 (6 bases). Per germline, CDR1 MGHRA and CDR2 YSYEKL. V was clipped by 7 bases and J by 2 bases, with 20 bases between them. The CDR3 loop spans 17 amino acids. The DNA for the CDR3 is TGCGCCAGCACCCTAAAACCAGGACAGCTAAACACCGGGGAGCTGTTTTTT. Translating it yields CASTLKPGQLNTGELFF.

V gene TRBV25-1 combines with J gene TRBJ2-1; TRBD2 aligns across 7 bases. CDR3 size: 17 residues. V was clipped by 1 base and J by 4 bases; unmatched bases: 10. Germline CDR1 MGHDK, CDR2 SYGVNS. The CDR3 bases are TGTGCCAGCAGTGAATCCGGGGGGAGCAGACGATACAATGAGCAGTTCTTC. Amino acid sequence: CASSESGGSRRYNEQFF. The full variable domain, completed using reference TRBV25-1 and TRBJ2-1, is EADIYQTPRYLVIGTGKKITLECSQTMGHDKMYWYQQDPGMELHLIHYSYGVNSTEKGDLSSESTVSRIRTEHFPLTLESARPSHTSQYLCASSESGGSRRYNEQFFGPGTRLTVL.

This clone was detected only a few times. This rearrangement joins TRBV5-4 to TRBJ1-2; TRBD1 matches 8 bases. CDR1 and CDR2 (germline): SGHNT, YYREEE (reference sequence). Losses at the gene ends were 3 bases for V and 2 bases for J; bases not matched to a gene: 3. This CDR3 is 14 amino acids long. CDR3 bases: TGTGCCAGCAGCTCCAGACAGGGGAACTATGGCTACACCTTC. It translates to CASSSRQGNYGYTF.

The chain uses TRBV12-3 or TRBV12-4 and TRBJ1-1, with a tentative D call TRBD1 (6 bases). This CDR3 contains 12 residues. Trimming stripped 3 bases from V and 8 bases from J, with 10 bases between. The CDR3 nucleotides are TGTGCCAGCAGTTTGTATACAGGGGAAGCTTTCTTT. Translation: CASSLYTGEAFF.

This sequence joins TRBV27 and TRBJ2-7; possibly TRBD2 for D (5 bases). CDR1 MNHEY and CDR2 SMNVEV come from the germline V gene (reference sequence). Trimming removed 7 bases from V and 0 bases from J, with 10 bases in between. There are 13 residues in the CDR3. CDR3 nucleotide sequence: TGTGCCAGCAAGCAGCGGAACTCCTACGAGCAGTACTTC. It is translated as CASKQRNSYEQYF.

Here the CDR3 DNA reads TGTGCCAGCTCACCAGCCGGGACTAGTAATAATGAGCAGTTCTTC. Its protein product is CASSPAGTSNNEQFF. V is TRBV18 and J is TRBJ2-1; the match to TRBD2 covers 8 bases. The CDR3 totals 15 residues. Losses at the gene ends were 2 bases for V and 7 bases for J; bases not matched to a gene: 7. Germline lookup yields CDR1 KGHSH and CDR2 LQKENI.

The rearrangement uses TRBV4-2 and TRBJ2-1; TRBD2 might be the D (6 bases). This CDR3 contains 15 residues. Germline CDR1 reads LGHNA; CDR2 reads YNFKEQ. V dropped 4 bases and J dropped 8 bases, with 18 bases sitting between them. CDR3 protein: CASSPRGAGIDEQFF. The CDR3 DNA reads TGTGCCAGCAGCCCGCGGGGTGCGGGTATCGATGAGCAGTTCTTC.

J is TRBJ2-5 and V is TRBV7-6; 7 bases are a match to TRBD2. CDR3 length equals 15 residues. Germline CDR1 reads SGHVS; CDR2 reads FNYEAQ. The ends lost 4 bases at V and 4 bases at J; junction bases unmatched: 9. The CDR3 DNA reads TGTGCCAGCAGCTCGCGGACTAGTAGTACAGAGACCCAGTACTTC. Encoded protein: CASSSRTSSTETQYF.

The chain has TRBV6-2 or TRBV6-3 and TRBJ1-6, with TRBD1 matching over 8 bases. Germline lookup yields CDR1 MNHEY and CDR2 SVGEGT. The V and J ends lost 2 bases and 7 bases, in that order; junction bases with no gene match: 7. The CDR3 extends over 16 amino acids. The CDR3 nucleotides are TGTGCCAGCAGTTACGGACAGGGTCCCCCCAATTCACCCCTCCACTTT. Its translation: CASSYGQGPPNSPLHF.

The chain couples TRBV6-5 to TRBJ1-6; weak D call: TRBD1 (6 bases). V was shortened by 2 bases and J by 8 bases, with 10 bases between the two germline ends. CDR3 size: 14 residues. The germline V gene has CDR1 MNHEY and CDR2 SVGAGI. The CDR3 DNA is TGTGCCAGCAGTTACAGGGGGTTAGATTCACCCCTCCACTTT. This encodes CASSYRGLDSPLHF.

In regard to this clone: The sample contains more than one DNA sequence encoding this CDR3. The chain combines TRBV18 with TRBJ2-5, with D possibly being TRBD1 (6 bases). Between the trimmed V and J ends, which lost 3 bases and 2 bases, there was a span of 7 bases. The CDR3 has 13 amino acids. The germline gives CDR1 KGHSH, CDR2 LQKENI. Written as DNA, the CDR3 is TGTGCCAGCTCACCTGGACAGCAAGAGACCCAGTACTTC. Its protein is CASSPGQQETQYF.

This clone was seen just once. The gene calls are TRBV28 and TRBJ1-1; D uncertain. Germline CDR1 and CDR2: MDHEN and SYDVKM. V shed 6 bases and J shed 6 bases, with 11 bases lying between them. This CDR3 spans 12 amino acids. This CDR3 is CASRPDMSEAFF. The CDR3, as DNA: TGTGCCAGCAGGCCCGACATGTCTGAAGCTTTCTTT.

The V gene is TRBV6-6, the J gene TRBJ2-1, with D possibly matching TRBD2 (5 bases). The CDR3 has 15 residues. Germline assignment: CDR1 MNHNY and CDR2 SVGAGI (reference sequence). Trimming took 9 bases from V and 0 from J, leaving 15 bases between them. The CDR3 reads CASRLDSSSYNEQFF. In nucleotides, the CDR3 is TGTGCCAGTAGGCTGGACTCTAGCTCCTACAATGAGCAGTTCTTC.

This clone is a singleton in its sample. The chain couples TRBV10-1 to TRBJ2-5, with D possibly TRBD2 on 6 matching bases. CDR3 length: 14 residues. The germline V and J ends were trimmed by 0 bases and 3 bases, with 8 bases remaining between them. Germline V gene sequence: CDR1 WNHNN, CDR2 SYGVQD (reference sequence). In DNA form, the CDR3 reads TGCGCCAGCAGTGAGTCGGAGGGGAAAGAGACCCAGTACTTC. Translating gives CASSESEGKETQYF.

This clone was counted a single time. V is TRBV14 and J is TRBJ2-1; 12 nucleotides line up with TRBD2. This CDR3 is built from 14 residues. V lost 8 bases to trimming and J lost 7 bases; unmatched junction nucleotides: 6. CDR1 is SGHDN, CDR2 FVKESK, per germline. Written as DNA, the CDR3 is TGTGCCAGCCGACTAGCGGGAGAGCGGAATGAGCAGTTCTTC. This gives the protein CASRLAGERNEQFF.

The chain uses TRBV9 and TRBJ2-2, with D maybe TRBD2 (6 bases). The V and J ends lost 0 bases and 6 bases respectively, with 9 bases between them. CDR3 length equals 14 residues. CDR1 and CDR2 (germline): SGDLS, YYNGEE. The DNA for the CDR3 is TGTGCCAGCAGCGTAGGGGACTTCTCCGGGGAGCTGTTTTTT. Protein product: CASSVGDFSGELFF.